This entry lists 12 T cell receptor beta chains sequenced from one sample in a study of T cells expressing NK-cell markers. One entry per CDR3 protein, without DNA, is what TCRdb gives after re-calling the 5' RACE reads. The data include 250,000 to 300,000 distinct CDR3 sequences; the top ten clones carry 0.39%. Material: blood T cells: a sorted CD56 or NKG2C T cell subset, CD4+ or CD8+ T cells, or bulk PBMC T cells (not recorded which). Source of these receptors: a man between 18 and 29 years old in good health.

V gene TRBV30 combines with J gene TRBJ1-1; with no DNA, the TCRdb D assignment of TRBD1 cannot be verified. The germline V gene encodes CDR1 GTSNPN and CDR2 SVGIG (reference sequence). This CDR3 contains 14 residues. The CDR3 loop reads CAWSPRAGDTEAFF.

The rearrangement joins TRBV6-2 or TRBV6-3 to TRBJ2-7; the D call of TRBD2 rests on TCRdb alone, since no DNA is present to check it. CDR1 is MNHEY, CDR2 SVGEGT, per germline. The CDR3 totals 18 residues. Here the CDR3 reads CASSYMSGTSGVPYEQYF.

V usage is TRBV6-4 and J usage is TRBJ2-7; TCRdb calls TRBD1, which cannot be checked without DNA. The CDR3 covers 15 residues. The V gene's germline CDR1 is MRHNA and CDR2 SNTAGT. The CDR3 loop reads CASKHSGQGSYEQYF.

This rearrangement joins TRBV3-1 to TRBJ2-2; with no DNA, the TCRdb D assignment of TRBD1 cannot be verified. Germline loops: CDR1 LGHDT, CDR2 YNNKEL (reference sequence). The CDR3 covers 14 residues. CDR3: CASRQDTNTGELFF.

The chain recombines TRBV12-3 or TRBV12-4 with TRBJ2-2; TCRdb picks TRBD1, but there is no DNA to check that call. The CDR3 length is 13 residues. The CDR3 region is CATRRQNTGELFF.

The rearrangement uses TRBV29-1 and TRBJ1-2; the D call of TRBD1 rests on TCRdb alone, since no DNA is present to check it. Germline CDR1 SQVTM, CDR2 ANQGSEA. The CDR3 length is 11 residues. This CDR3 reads CSGQTGYGYTF.

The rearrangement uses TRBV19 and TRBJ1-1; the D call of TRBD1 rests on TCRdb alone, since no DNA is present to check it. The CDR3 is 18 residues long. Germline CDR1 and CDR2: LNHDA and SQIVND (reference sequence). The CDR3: CASSRRAGTERARAEAFF.

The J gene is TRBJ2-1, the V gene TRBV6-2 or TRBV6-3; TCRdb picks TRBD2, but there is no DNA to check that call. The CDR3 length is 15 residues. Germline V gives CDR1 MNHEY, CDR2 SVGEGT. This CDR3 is CASRLAGGPRNEQFF.

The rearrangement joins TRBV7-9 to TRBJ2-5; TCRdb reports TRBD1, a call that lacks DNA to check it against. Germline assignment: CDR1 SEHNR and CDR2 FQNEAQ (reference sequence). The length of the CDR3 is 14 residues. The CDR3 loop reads CASSSRDPRGTQYF.

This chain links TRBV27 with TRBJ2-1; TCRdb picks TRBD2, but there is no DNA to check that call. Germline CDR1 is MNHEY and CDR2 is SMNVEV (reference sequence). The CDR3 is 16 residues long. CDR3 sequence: CASSLSWREGRNEQFF.

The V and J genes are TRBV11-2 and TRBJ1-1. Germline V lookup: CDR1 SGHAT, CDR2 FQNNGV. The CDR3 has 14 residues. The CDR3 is CASSRVGGNTEAFF.

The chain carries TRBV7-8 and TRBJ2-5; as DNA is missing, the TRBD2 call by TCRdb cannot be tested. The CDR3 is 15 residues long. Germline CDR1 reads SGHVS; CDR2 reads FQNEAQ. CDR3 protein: CASSLAGVAQETQYF.